This section outlines one TCR beta chain sequence together with its context. This entry belongs to a study of control samples from healthy donors and cancer patients. Clones were read by immunoSEQ multiplex PCR, and TCRdb kept only the in-frame ones, dropping some. The data contain about 130,000 clones, approximately 89% of them seen just once; the ten biggest clones take up roughly 8.8%. The CDR3 covers 12 residues. Germline values: CDR1 KGHSH, CDR2 LQKENI. The V gene lost 1 base and the J gene lost 3 bases, with 3 bases spanning the gap. The sequence was collected from a man aged 18-30 years in good health. This rearrangement joins TRBV18 to TRBJ2-5; D uncertain. Sequenced: blood. CDR3 DNA sequence: TGTGCCAGCTCACCACAGAAAGAGACCCAGTACTTC. This gives the protein CASSPQKETQYF.